Sequencing of this T cell receptor beta chain was carried out in a study of cytomegalovirus exposure and HLA in healthy donors. Findings of the study overall: Confirmation in vitro established that a few CMV-associated chains were specific for CMV antigens. A later analysis linked a missense DCLRE1C variant to TCR beta V- and J-gene trimming. Further analysis, carried out later, found HLA-associated TCR beta chains more clonally expanded than equally common other chains.

A note on this clone: Its antigen remains unidentified.

These donors, healthy bone marrow donors, were studied. The PCR made use of 60 Vbeta and 13 Jbeta primers. Sequenced by immunoSEQ multiplex PCR; TCRdb stores in-frame clones only, minus some. Of under 200,000 clones in the sample, around four fifths are singletons; the top ten hold approximately 1.6%. The V end lost 3 bases, the J end lost 1 base, and 14 bases lay between the germline ends. Germline V CDR1 and CDR2: KGHSH, LQKENI. CDR3 size: 16 residues. The TCR was taken from a man aged 35 to 55 in good health and CMV-seropositive. The sample was PBMCs. The chain uses TRBV18 and TRBJ2-3; TRBD2 is a possible D gene (6 bases). The CDR3 reads CASSPAGPGGTDTQYF. Here the CDR3 DNA reads TGTGCCAGCTCACCGGCTGGACCGGGGGGCACAGATACGCAGTATTTT.